This entry is about one TCR beta chain. Its matching antigen is unknown. MiXCR, run by TCRdb on the reads, gives a single entry per CDR3 protein. Here the sample spans approximately 500,000 distinct CDR3 sequences, 16% being singletons. This specimen comes from a study of T cell repertoires in cytomegalovirus infection. Study information: TCR beta signatures that were public indicated CMV infection and matching HLA type. The study's findings and limits: The study found HLA-C-restricted CMV-specific TCR beta clonotypes dominating the ex vivo response.

The CDR3 sequence is 11 residues long. The V and J ends lost 0 bases and 4 bases respectively, with 4 bases between them. In germline, CDR1 is SQVTM, CDR2 ANQGSEA. The sequence came from a human donor in good health (CMV status not recorded). Some clones in this sample may be carry-over from other donors' samples. Source material: CD8+ T cells from PBMCs. The genes are TRBV29-1 and TRBJ2-7; D is undetermined. The CDR3 loop reads CSVEEAYEQYF. CDR3 DNA: TGCAGCGTTGAAGAGGCATACGAGCAGTACTTC.